This T cell receptor (beta chain) is from a study of blood T cell repertoires in COVID-19. At the level of the study: Samples taken during acute and convalescent COVID-19 were collected in the United States, Italy and Spain. PBMCs, B-cell-depleted T cells, or T cells provided the cDNA or gDNA that made up the material.

In the source study's methods: Using reference gene primer amplification, nucleated cell counts were estimated. TCRdb's table, derived via immunoSEQ multiplex PCR, lists solely in-frame clones and lacks some. V and J calls and clone size are as listed in that table; D and trimming were resolved from the DNA. In the table there are roughly 59,000 clones, about 81% of which are singletons. With 8 bases clipped from V and 8 bases from J, the junction kept 13 bases outside the gene matches. This CDR3 is 15 amino acids long. Germline V gene lookup returns CDR1 MDHEN and CDR2 SYDVKM. V is TRBV28 and J is TRBJ1-4; TRBD1 matches 8 bases. The specimen sequenced was peripheral blood. The receptor's source is a man aged 80 or over with acute or convalescent COVID-19. The CDR3 loop reads CASRAGGGAGEKLFF. The CDR3 DNA reads TGTGCCAGCCGGGCAGGGGGCGGGGCGGGGGAAAAACTGTTTTTT.